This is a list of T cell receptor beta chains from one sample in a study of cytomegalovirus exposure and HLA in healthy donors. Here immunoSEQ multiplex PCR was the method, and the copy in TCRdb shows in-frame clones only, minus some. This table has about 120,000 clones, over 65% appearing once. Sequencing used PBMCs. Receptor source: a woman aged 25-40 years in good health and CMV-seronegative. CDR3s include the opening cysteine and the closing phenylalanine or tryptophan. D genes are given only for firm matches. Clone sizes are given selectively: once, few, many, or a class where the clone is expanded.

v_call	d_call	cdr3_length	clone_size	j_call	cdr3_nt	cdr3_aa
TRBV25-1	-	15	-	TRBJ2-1	TGTGCCAGCAGTGCCTCCCTGAGCTCCTACAATGAGCAGTTCTTC	CASSASLSSYNEQFF
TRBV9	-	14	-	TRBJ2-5	TGTGCCAGCAGCGCCGAGGGTAGCTGGCAGACCCAGTACTTC	CASSAEGSWQTQYF
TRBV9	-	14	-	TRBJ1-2	TGTGCCAGCAGCGTAGGCCCGGAGGGAAGCGGCTACACCTTC	CASSVGPEGSGYTF
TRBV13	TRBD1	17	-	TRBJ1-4	TGTGCCAGCAGCTCCCGGGACAGGGGGCGGGCAGATGAAAAACTGTTTTTT	CASSSRDRGRADEKLFF
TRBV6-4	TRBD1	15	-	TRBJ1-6	TGTGCCAACTATTCCCGGGACAGGGCAGTATCACCCCTCCACTTT	CANYSRDRAVSPLHF
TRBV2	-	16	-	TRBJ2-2	TGTGCCAGCAGTGAATTAAGGGGGGGAGGCACCGGGGAGCTGTTTTTT	CASSELRGGGTGELFF
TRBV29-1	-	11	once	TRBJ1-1	TGCAGCGTTGCAGGCAGGACTGAAGCTTTCTTT	CSVAGRTEAFF
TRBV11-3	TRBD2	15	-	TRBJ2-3	TGTGCCAGCAGTAAAGGGACTAGCGGGGGGGGTCCGCAGTATTTT	CASSKGTSGGGPQYF
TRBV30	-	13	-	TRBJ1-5	TGTGCCTGGACAAGGGGAAAAGGTCAGCCCCAGCATTTT	CAWTRGKGQPQHF
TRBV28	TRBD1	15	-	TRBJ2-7	TGTGCCAGCAGGTCACTCGGGACAGGAGCCTACGAGCAGTACTTC	CASRSLGTGAYEQYF
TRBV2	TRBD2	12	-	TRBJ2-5	TGTGCCAGCCGGGGGGGCGCGGAGACCCAGTACTTC	CASRGGAETQYF
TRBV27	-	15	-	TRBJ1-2	TGTGCCAGCAGTTTCAGGGTTGGTGGCGACTATGGCTACACCTTC	CASSFRVGGDYGYTF
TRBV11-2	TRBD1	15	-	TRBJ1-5	TGTGCCAGCAGCTTAGGGGGACAGTTCAATCAGCCCCAGCATTTT	CASSLGGQFNQPQHF
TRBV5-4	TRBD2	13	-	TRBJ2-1	TGTGCCAGCAGCTCCCCGGGGGGACTTGAGCAGTTCTTC	CASSSPGGLEQFF
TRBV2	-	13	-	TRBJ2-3	TGTGCCAGCAGTGACAGGGTCACAGATACGCAGTATTTT	CASSDRVTDTQYF
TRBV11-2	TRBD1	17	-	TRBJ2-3	TGTGCCAGCAGCTTAGAATTGGGACAGGGTAGCACAGATACGCAGTATTTT	CASSLELGQGSTDTQYF
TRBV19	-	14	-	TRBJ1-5	TGTGCCAGTAGTCCCGGGACATACAATCAGCCCCAGCATTTT	CASSPGTYNQPQHF
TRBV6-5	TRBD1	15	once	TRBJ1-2	TGTGCCAGCAACACAGGCAACAGGGGAAGTTATGGCTACACCTTC	CASNTGNRGSYGYTF